The rows below give T cell receptor beta chains drawn from one sample of a study of T-cell memory formation after mild COVID-19. TCRdb redid the calling of the 5' RACE reads with MiXCR, one entry per CDR3 protein. The repertoire has about 470,000 distinct CDR3 sequences, 15% to 20% of them found once; the top ten carry roughly an eighth. Sequencing used PBMCs or a T cell subset sorted from them (not recorded which). Receptors originate from an adult woman who had mild COVID-19 (a few samples of this study predate the infection). Cell type and time point are not known. Both conserved end residues are part of each CDR3. The D gene is left open where the match is weak. Some rows have no size entry. The others give once, few or many, or a class for an expanded clone.

TRBV7-8,NA,few,TRBJ2-5,TGTGCCAGCAGCTTAGAGGGACACTGGCGGAGCTCTCAAGAGACCCAGTACTTC,CASSLEGHWRSSQETQYF
TRBV20-1,TRBD1,few,TRBJ2-5,TGCAGTGCTCCCGGGACAGGGGAAGAGACCCAGTACTTC,CSAPGTGEETQYF
TRBV30,TRBD2,NA,TRBJ2-5,TGTGCATGGCGAGGCCGGGAGGCGTACCAAGAGACCCAGTACTTC,CAWRGREAYQETQYF
TRBV29-1,TRBD1,few,TRBJ2-7,TGCAGCGTAACCGGGACAGGGCGATACGAGCAGTACTTC,CSVTGTGRYEQYF
TRBV18,TRBD2,few,TRBJ2-1,TGTGCCAGCTCACCACCTAAACTAGCGGGAAACAATGAGCAGTTCTTC,CASSPPKLAGNNEQFF
TRBV4-3,NA,NA,TRBJ1-1,TGCGCCAGCAGCCAAGTTGATGGGAACACTGAAGCTTTCTTT,CASSQVDGNTEAFF
TRBV3-1,TRBD2,few,TRBJ2-7,TGTGCCAGCGGATTTCCGGGGAGGGTGGCCTACGAGCAGTACTTC,CASGFPGRVAYEQYF
TRBV2,NA,NA,TRBJ1-5,TGTGCCAGCAATATCGACGGACATAGCAATCAGCCCCAGCATTTT,CASNIDGHSNQPQHF
TRBV12-5,NA,NA,TRBJ2-7,TGTGCTAGTGGTTCCCGCTCGCAGCGAGACTCCTACGAGCAGTACTTC,CASGSRSQRDSYEQYF
TRBV5-5,TRBD2,NA,TRBJ2-3,TGTGCCAGCAGCTTCCAAGGACTAGCGGGGGCAGATACGCAGTATTTT,CASSFQGLAGADTQYF
TRBV9,NA,few,TRBJ2-1,TGTGCCAGCAGCCCTAGGGGGGGGTCGAGTACTGAGCAGTTCTTC,CASSPRGGSSTEQFF
TRBV5-6,NA,few,TRBJ2-5,TGTGCCAGCAGCTCCTGGGGTCGCGGGGAGACCCAGTACTTC,CASSSWGRGETQYF
TRBV5-5,NA,few,TRBJ2-7,TGTGCCAGCAGGTTCCGTGGGAGAGCGGATGAGCAGTACTTC,CASRFRGRADEQYF
TRBV7-2,NA,few,TRBJ2-2,TGTGCCAGCAGCTTACAGATAGCGAAGGGGCGGACCGGGGAGCTGTTTTTT,CASSLQIAKGRTGELFF
TRBV19,NA,few,TRBJ1-2,TGTGCCAGTAGTATCCAGGAAGGACGGTATGGCTACACCTTC,CASSIQEGRYGYTF
TRBV20-1,NA,few,TRBJ2-1,TGCAGTGCTAGAGACCCTGCGGGTGAGTCCTACAATGAGCAGTTCTTC,CSARDPAGESYNEQFF
TRBV11-1,TRBD2,NA,TRBJ2-7,TGTGCCAGCAGCTTAGAACTAGCGGACACCTACCGAGGGAGCTACGAGCAGTACTTC,CASSLELADTYRGSYEQYF
TRBV2,NA,many,TRBJ1-2,TGTGCCAGCAGGAATAATCCGGGACAAGGATATGGCTACACCTTC,CASRNNPGQGYGYTF
TRBV4-1,TRBD1,few,TRBJ1-1,TGCGCCAGCAGCCCCTACGGGACAGGGAACACTGAAGCTTTCTTT,CASSPYGTGNTEAFF